These T cell receptor beta chains were read from a single sample in a study of early T cells in non-severe SARS-CoV-2 infection. TCRdb reanalysed the 5' RACE reads using MiXCR and keeps one entry per CDR3 protein. Among tens of thousands of distinct CDR3 sequences listed, over 8.5% were seen once. The specimen was whole blood. The receptors stem from an adult who was a healthcare worker with PCR-confirmed SARS-CoV-2 infection or an uninfected control (not recorded which). Each CDR3 is given with its conserved first and last residue. Each record gives: D gene, clone size, J gene, V gene, CDR3 DNA, CDR3 protein. D genes are given only for firm matches. The listing skips clone size in some rows; elsewhere it reads once, few, many or a size class.

>TRBD2|NA|TRBJ2-3|TRBV12-3/TRBV12-4
TGTGCCAGCAGTTCCCTAGCGGGGGAAAACACAGATACGCAGTATTTT
CASSSLAGENTDTQYF
>TRBD1|few|TRBJ1-6|TRBV5-1
TGCGCCAGCAGCTTAGACAGGGCGGCTAATTCACCCCTCCACTTT
CASSLDRAANSPLHF
>TRBD1|few|TRBJ2-5|TRBV3-1
TGTGCCAGCAGCGCTCCCGGGACAGGGAAAGAGACCCAGTACTTC
CASSAPGTGKETQYF
>NA|few|TRBJ2-3|TRBV12-3/TRBV12-4
TGTGCCAGCAGTTTAGGGGTCAGCTTAGCGGATACGCAGTATTTT
CASSLGVSLADTQYF
>TRBD1|many|TRBJ2-5|TRBV7-6
TGTGCCAGCAGCTTAGGGACAGGGAAAGAGACCCAGTACTTC
CASSLGTGKETQYF
>NA|few|TRBJ2-5|TRBV25-1
TGTGCCAGCAGTGCCCCGGGTCCCGGGGAGACCCAGTACTTC
CASSAPGPGETQYF
>TRBD2|NA|TRBJ2-1|TRBV6-5
TGTGCCAGCCGTCATTATTTAGCGGGGGGGCCGGGTGAGCAGTTCTTC
CASRHYLAGGPGEQFF
>NA|few|TRBJ2-3|TRBV29-1
TGCAGCGTTGAGGAGAGGATCCGCACAGATACGCAGTATTTT
CSVEERIRTDTQYF
>NA|NA|TRBJ2-7|TRBV9
TGTGCCAGCAGCAGGGGCATCGACGAGCAGTACTTC
CASSRGIDEQYF
>NA|many|TRBJ2-3|TRBV7-3
TGTGCCAGCAGCGTACAGGGCGGCACAGATACGCAGTATTTT
CASSVQGGTDTQYF
>NA|many|TRBJ1-1|TRBV29-1
TGCAGCGTTGGAGGGGCTGGGGGTGTGAACACTGAAGCTTTCTTT
CSVGGAGGVNTEAFF
>TRBD1|few|TRBJ2-3|TRBV6-4
TGTGCCAGCAGTGACTCTCCAGACAGGGGCACAGATACGCAGTATTTT
CASSDSPDRGTDTQYF
>NA|many|TRBJ1-1|TRBV7-9
TGTGCCAGCAGCTTAGGGCCAGGTGACACTGAAGCTTTCTTT
CASSLGPGDTEAFF
>NA|many|TRBJ2-5|TRBV6-2/TRBV6-3
TGTGCCAGCAGGTATTCTGGTCAAGAGACCCAGTACTTC
CASRYSGQETQYF
>TRBD2|many|TRBJ2-1|TRBV29-1
TGCAGCGTGACTAGCGGGGGGGCCACGTCCTACAATGAGCAGTTCTTC
CSVTSGGATSYNEQFF
>NA|few|TRBJ2-7|TRBV11-2
TGTGCCAGCAGCTTATCACGGACAGCCTCTACCGAGCAGTACTTC
CASSLSRTASTEQYF
>TRBD1|NA|TRBJ2-7|TRBV11-2
TGTGCCAGCAGCCTCATCCGGGACAGGGAAGGCTACGAGCAGTACTTC
CASSLIRDREGYEQYF
>NA|many|TRBJ2-1|TRBV7-6
TGTGCCAGCGAACTTCTACCGGGTGAGCAGTTCTTC
CASELLPGEQFF
>NA|many|TRBJ2-1|TRBV7-9
TGTGCCAGCAGCCCCGGACGGAGCTCCTACAATGAGCAGTTCTTC
CASSPGRSSYNEQFF
>NA|few|TRBJ1-2|TRBV19
TGTGCCAGCGGGAGGGAGAACAGAGTGGGCTATGGCTACACCTTC
CASGRENRVGYGYTF
>TRBD2|many|TRBJ2-3|TRBV20-1
TGCAGTGCTAGAGTCCGACTAGCGAAGTATGCAGATACGCAGTATTTT
CSARVRLAKYADTQYF
>NA|many|TRBJ2-5|TRBV5-1
TGCGCCAGCAGCTTGAACCGGCAAGAGACCCAGTACTTC
CASSLNRQETQYF
>NA|few|TRBJ1-2|TRBV4-2
TGTGCCAGCAGCGGTCGACAGCAGGGTAACTATGGCTACACCTTC
CASSGRQQGNYGYTF
>TRBD2|NA|TRBJ2-7|TRBV7-2
TGTGCCAGCAGCCCAGTGACTAGCGCTAGGCCTGGGGAGCAGTACTTC
CASSPVTSARPGEQYF
>NA|few|TRBJ1-2|TRBV12-3/TRBV12-4
TGTGCCAGCAGTTTCCTCGGACAGGGCTACACCTTC
CASSFLGQGYTF
>NA|many|TRBJ2-3|TRBV18
TGTGCCAGCTCACCACGGCGGTCTAGCACAGATACGCAGTATTTT
CASSPRRSSTDTQYF
>NA|many|TRBJ2-2|TRBV11-2
TGTGCCAGCAGCAATCCAAGCACCGGGGAGCTGTTTTTT
CASSNPSTGELFF
>NA|once|TRBJ2-1|TRBV12-3/TRBV12-4
TGTGCCAGCAGTTTAAGCCAGGTGAGAGGGAATGAGCAGTTCTTC
CASSLSQVRGNEQFF
>TRBD1|many|TRBJ2-3|TRBV19
TGTGCCAGTAGTCGCCCGGGACAGGGGCCAGATACGCAGTATTTT
CASSRPGQGPDTQYF
>NA|many|TRBJ1-4|TRBV4-3
TGCGCCAGCAGCCAAAGCAGGGTTACTGAAAAACTGTTTTTT
CASSQSRVTEKLFF
>NA|many|TRBJ2-1|TRBV7-8
TGTGCCAGCAGCTTAGCGCTGGGTTCCTCCTACAATGAGCAGTTCTTC
CASSLALGSSYNEQFF
>NA|NA|TRBJ1-5|TRBV29-1
TGCAGCGTTGGGGGGGAGAGTCAGCCCCAGCATTTT
CSVGGESQPQHF
>TRBD2|NA|TRBJ2-5|TRBV11-2
TGTGCCAGCAGCCCAAGGACTAGCGGGGGCCAAGAGACCCAGTACTTC
CASSPRTSGGQETQYF
>NA|few|TRBJ2-5|TRBV10-3
TGTGCCATCAGTGAGGGGCAGGGACAAGAGACCCAGTACTTC
CAISEGQGQETQYF
>NA|many|TRBJ1-1|TRBV20-1
TGCAGTGCTCGAACGGGGGAGGGCGTGAACACTGAAGCTTTCTTT
CSARTGEGVNTEAFF
>TRBD2|many|TRBJ2-3|TRBV7-3
TGTGCCAGCAGCTCGGAACTAGCGGGGGGCCCAGATACGCAGTATTTT
CASSSELAGGPDTQYF
>NA|NA|TRBJ1-5|TRBV28
TGTGCCAGCAGTGCTGTGGGGCCAAGTCAGCCCCAGCATTTT
CASSAVGPSQPQHF
>NA|many|TRBJ2-5|TRBV7-7
TGTGCCAGCAGCTTAGGCAGCCCGGCGAGCGGGACCCAGTACTTC
CASSLGSPASGTQYF
>NA|few|TRBJ2-7|TRBV20-1
TGCAGTGCTAAGGGTGGTTTAAGCTCCTACGAGCAGTACTTC
CSAKGGLSSYEQYF
>NA|NA|TRBJ1-3|TRBV6-2/TRBV6-3
TGTGCCAGCAGTTACACCGGGACACGAGTCTCTGGAAACACCATATATTTT
CASSYTGTRVSGNTIYF
>NA|many|TRBJ1-1|TRBV3-1
TGTGCCAGCAGCCAAGAGGTAAGGGACACTGAAGCTTTCTTT
CASSQEVRDTEAFF
>NA|NA|TRBJ2-7|TRBV7-9
TGTGCCAGCAGCTTAGTGCCGGAACCCTACGAGCAGTACTTC
CASSLVPEPYEQYF
>TRBD1|NA|TRBJ2-7|TRBV5-4
TGTGCCAGCAGCTTGAGGGACAGGGCCTACGAGCAGTACTTC
CASSLRDRAYEQYF
>NA|NA|TRBJ2-1|TRBV6-2/TRBV6-3
TGTGCCAGCAATGTACACGGACGGCGTGAGCAGTTCTTC
CASNVHGRREQFF